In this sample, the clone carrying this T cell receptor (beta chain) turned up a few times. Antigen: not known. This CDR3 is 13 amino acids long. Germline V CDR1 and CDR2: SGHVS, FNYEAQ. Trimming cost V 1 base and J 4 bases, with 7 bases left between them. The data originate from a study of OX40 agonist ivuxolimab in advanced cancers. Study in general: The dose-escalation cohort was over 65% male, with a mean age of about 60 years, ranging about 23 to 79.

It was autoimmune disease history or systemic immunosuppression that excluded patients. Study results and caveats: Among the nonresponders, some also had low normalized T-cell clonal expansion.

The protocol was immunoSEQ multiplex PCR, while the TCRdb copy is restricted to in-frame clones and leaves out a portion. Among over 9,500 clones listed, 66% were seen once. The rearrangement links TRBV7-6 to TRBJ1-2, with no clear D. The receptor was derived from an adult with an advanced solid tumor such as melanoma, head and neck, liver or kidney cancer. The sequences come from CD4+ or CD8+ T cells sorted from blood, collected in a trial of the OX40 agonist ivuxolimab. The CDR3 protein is CASSLGAAYGYTF. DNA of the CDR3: TGTGCCAGCAGCTTAGGGGCAGCCTATGGCTACACCTTC.